Sequencing of this TCR beta chain was carried out in a study of T cell responses to AZD1222 COVID-19 vaccine. The V gene's germline CDR1 is SGHKS and CDR2 YYEKEE (reference sequence). This CDR3 comprises 16 residues. Trimming took 0 bases from V and 4 from J; bases not matched to a gene: 8. Using immunoSEQ multiplex PCR, the repertoire was profiled, and TCRdb retains in-frame clones only, with some absent. Here the sample spans 130,000 or so clones, about 86% being singletons. With respect to this clone: Its antigen is undetermined.

Findings of the study overall: The study found Spike-specific TCR breadth and depth rose after two AZD1222 doses. Repertoires were sampled only after the peak T cell response. Among those given AZD1222, only five or six were seropositive at baseline. It should be noted that donors were predominantly white British and more often female, and clonal diversity was possibly underestimated.

This rearrangement joins TRBV5-5 to TRBJ2-7; the match to TRBD1 covers 9 bases. The source is an adult in good health. The specimen was peripheral blood, collected on day 0 of AZD1222 vaccination. CDR3 residues: CASSLVRTGAGYEQYF. CDR3 bases: TGTGCCAGCAGCTTGGTTCGGACAGGGGCCGGATACGAGCAGTACTTC.